One T cell receptor (beta chain) is described in this entry. The data belong to a study of shared clonotypes between healthy human individuals. Across the study: Researchers assigned three CD4 naive, three CD4 memory, two CD8 naive and one CD8 memory plate to each donor.

The CDR3 spans 16 residues. After removal of 2 bases from V and 0 bases from J, the junction contained 6 bases not matched to a gene. Germline V gene data show CDR1 as LGHNA and CDR2 as YNFKEQ. Naive CD8 cells lacked CD45RO, underwent positive selection for CCR7 and left out terminally differentiated effector memory CD45RA+ cells. Running of the assay took place at deep level. Assay: immunoSEQ multiplex PCR; the TCRdb copy retains only in-frame clones and omits some. The table includes about 2.1 million clones, about 93% detected once. The source is a man aged 18 to 29 in good health. Some clones in this sample may be carry-over from other donors' samples. The chain joins TRBV4-2 to TRBJ2-7, with 8 bases matching TRBD1. The sample consisted of naive CD8+ T cells from PBMCs. Here the CDR3 reads CASSQPTGESSYEQYF. The CDR3 DNA follows: TGTGCCAGCAGCCAACCGACAGGGGAAAGCTCCTACGAGCAGTACTTC.